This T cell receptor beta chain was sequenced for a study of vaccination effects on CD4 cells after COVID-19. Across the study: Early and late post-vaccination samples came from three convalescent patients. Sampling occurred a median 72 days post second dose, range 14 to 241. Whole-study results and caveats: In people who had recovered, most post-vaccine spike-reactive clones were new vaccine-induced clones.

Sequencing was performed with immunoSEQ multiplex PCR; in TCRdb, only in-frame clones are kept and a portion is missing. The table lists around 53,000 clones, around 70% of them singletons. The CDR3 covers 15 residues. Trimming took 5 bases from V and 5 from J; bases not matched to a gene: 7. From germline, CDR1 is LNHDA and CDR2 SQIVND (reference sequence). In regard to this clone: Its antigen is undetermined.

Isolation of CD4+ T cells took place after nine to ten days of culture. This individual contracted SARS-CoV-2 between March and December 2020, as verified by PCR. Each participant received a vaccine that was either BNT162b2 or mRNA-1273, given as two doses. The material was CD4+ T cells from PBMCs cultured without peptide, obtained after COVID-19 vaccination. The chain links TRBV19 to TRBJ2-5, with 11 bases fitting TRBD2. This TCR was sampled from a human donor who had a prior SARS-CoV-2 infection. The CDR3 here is CASSSRLAGGETQYF. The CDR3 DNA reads TGTGCCAGTAGTTCTCGCCTAGCGGGGGGTGAGACCCAGTACTTC.